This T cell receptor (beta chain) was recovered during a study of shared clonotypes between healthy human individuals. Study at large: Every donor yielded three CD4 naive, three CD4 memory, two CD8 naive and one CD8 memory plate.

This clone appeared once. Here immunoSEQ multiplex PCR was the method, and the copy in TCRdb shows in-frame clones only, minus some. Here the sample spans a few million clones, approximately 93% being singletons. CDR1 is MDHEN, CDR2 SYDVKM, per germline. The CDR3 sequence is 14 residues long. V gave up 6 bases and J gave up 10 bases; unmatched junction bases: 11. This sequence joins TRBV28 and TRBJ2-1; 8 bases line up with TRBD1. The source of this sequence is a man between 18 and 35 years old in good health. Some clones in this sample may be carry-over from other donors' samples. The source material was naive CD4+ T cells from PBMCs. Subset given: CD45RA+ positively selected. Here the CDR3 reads CASSLSRGQREQFF. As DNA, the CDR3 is TGTGCCAGCAGCCTGAGCAGGGGGCAACGGGAGCAGTTCTTC.